These T cell receptor beta chains were read from a single sample in a study of blood T cells in healthy people across ages. Using its own MiXCR run on the 5' RACE reads, TCRdb lists one record per CDR3 protein. Of 500,000 to 650,000 distinct CDR3 sequences in the sample, around 27% were seen once. These same data were also listed under a study on T cells of mothers and their children.

Sequenced: blood. The source is a boy between 2 and 10 years old in good health. CDR3s include the opening cysteine and the closing phenylalanine or tryptophan. D genes are given only for firm matches. Clone size appears in some rows only: once, few, many, or a class for an expanded clone.

v_call	d_call	j_call	clone_size	cdr3_nt	cdr3_aa
TRBV2	TRBD1	TRBJ2-5	few	TGTGCCAGCAGGACAGGGGTAGGGGAGACCCAGTACTTC	CASRTGVGETQYF
TRBV7-9	.	TRBJ2-1	.	TGTGCCAGTGAACGCGGAAACCCTCCTTACAATGAGCAGTTCTTC	CASERGNPPYNEQFF
TRBV12-3/TRBV12-4	.	TRBJ1-5	.	TGTGCCAGCAGCCGATACAGGGTAGAACAGCCCCAGCATTTT	CASSRYRVEQPQHF
TRBV4-1	.	TRBJ2-1	.	TGCGCCAGCAGCCGGGCGACTAGTAGGGATGAGCAGTTCTTC	CASSRATSRDEQFF
TRBV20-1	.	TRBJ2-4	few	TGCAGTGCTAGAAGGCTAGCATCCAAAAACATTCAGTACTTC	CSARRLASKNIQYF
TRBV24-1	.	TRBJ2-3	.	TGTGCCACCAGTGACACTAGGACACCAAGCACAGATACGCAGTATTTT	CATSDTRTPSTDTQYF
TRBV20-1	.	TRBJ2-5	few	TGCAGTGCTTCCCCCCCAGGGGCTCTCCAAGAGACCCAGTACTTC	CSASPPGALQETQYF
TRBV20-1	.	TRBJ2-2	few	TGCAGTGCTAGTAGCCCGCCCGGGGAGCTGTTTTTT	CSASSPPGELFF
TRBV12-3/TRBV12-4	.	TRBJ1-4	.	TGTGCCAGCAGGGAGACAACTAATGAAAAACTGTTTTTT	CASRETTNEKLFF
TRBV7-3	.	TRBJ1-2	few	TGTGCCAGCAGCAAACTCGGGGTCTATGGCTACACCTTC	CASSKLGVYGYTF
TRBV5-1	.	TRBJ2-3	.	TGCGCCAGCAGCTTGGCGTCTGGGCGGGATATTGGAGATACGCAGTATTTT	CASSLASGRDIGDTQYF
TRBV30	.	TRBJ2-5	.	TGTGCCTGGACTAGTCAGATGCGAACCCAGTACTTC	CAWTSQMRTQYF
TRBV4-1	TRBD2	TRBJ2-1	few	TGCGCCAGCAGCCAACTAGCGGGGGGCCTGATGGTAAATGAGCAGTTCTTC	CASSQLAGGLMVNEQFF
TRBV7-3	TRBD1	TRBJ2-7	.	TGTGCCAGCAGCTTAAAGGGACAGGGAACCTACGAGCAGTACTTC	CASSLKGQGTYEQYF
TRBV4-2	TRBD2	TRBJ2-1	.	TGTGCCAGCAGCCAAGAAGTAGCGGGAGACAATGAGCAATTCTTC	CASSQEVAGDNEQFF
TRBV7-9	.	TRBJ2-5	.	TGTGCCAGCACCCCGAGCGGTCTCCTTAAAGAGACCCAGTACTTC	CASTPSGLLKETQYF
TRBV5-6	.	TRBJ2-7	.	TGTGCCAGCAGCTCCCTGATGTCCTACGAGCAGTACTTC	CASSSLMSYEQYF
TRBV3-1	TRBD1	TRBJ2-5	few	TGTGCCAGCAGCTCAGGGGGCTACGTGGAGACCCAGTACTTC	CASSSGGYVETQYF
TRBV12-3/TRBV12-4	.	TRBJ2-7	few	TGTGCCAGCAGTCTCGGGACGGCAACGGGGGAGCAGTACTTC	CASSLGTATGEQYF
TRBV5-1	TRBD2	TRBJ2-5	.	TGCGCCAGCAGCCCGGGACTATATCAAGAGACCCAGTACTTC	CASSPGLYQETQYF
TRBV6-2/TRBV6-3	.	TRBJ2-2	.	TGTGCCGGAGAAGGACGTAACACCGGGGAGCTGTTTTTT	CAGEGRNTGELFF
TRBV7-9	TRBD2	TRBJ2-7	few	TGTGCCAGCAGCTTCTGGGGACTAGCGGGGGACGAGCAGTACTTC	CASSFWGLAGDEQYF